The clone carrying this T cell receptor (beta chain) was seen once. The antigen is unknown. Libraries were prepared by immunoSEQ multiplex PCR; TCRdb keeps only in-frame clonotypes and omits some of them. The sample has hundreds of thousands of clones, 80% to 95% seen once. The record originates from a study of shared clonotypes between healthy human individuals. Background on the study: Every donor yielded three CD4 naive, three CD4 memory, two CD8 naive and one CD8 memory plate.

Points from the study as a whole: Blood was the sole source, and tissue repertoires probably differ.

V lost 2 bases and J lost 5, with 7 bases in between. CDR3 length: 13 residues. In germline, CDR1 is LNHDA, CDR2 SQIVND (reference sequence). Naive CD8 cells comprised CD45RO-negative, CCR7-positively selected cells, excluding terminally differentiated effector memory CD45RA+ cells. The chain has TRBV19 and TRBJ2-1, with D unclear. The sequence derives from a man aged 25 to 40 in good health. The sequencing sample was made of naive CD8+ T cells sorted from blood. CDR3 DNA sequence: TGTGCCAGTAGTATAACCCATAACAATGAGCAGTTCTTC. It translates to CASSITHNNEQFF.